The present T cell receptor beta chain was sequenced within a study of cytomegalovirus exposure and HLA in healthy donors. Across the whole study: HLA-typed donors were the source of about 85 million unique TCRs, which an early data release held. The study's findings and limits: The investigators catalogued about 170 TCR beta chains as cytomegalovirus-associated. The authors later linked a missense DCLRE1C variant to TCR beta V- and J-gene trimming. The authors later found HLA-associated TCR beta chains more clonally expanded than equally common others.

V lost 2 bases and J 1 base, leaving 5 bases between the germline ends. The CDR3 has 13 residues. Germline CDR1 reads MNHEY; CDR2 reads SVGAGI. A note on this clone: Its antigen is not known.

Vbeta (60) and Jbeta (13) primers were used in the PCR. Profiled with immunoSEQ multiplex PCR; TCRdb holds only in-frame clones, not every one. The sample consists of about 86,000 clones, roughly 78% of them appearing once. This TCR was sampled from a male donor in good health and CMV-seropositive. The sequencing sample was made of PBMCs. The J gene is TRBJ1-1, the V gene TRBV6-5; no definite D call. The CDR3 loop reads CASSYRGNTEAFF. The DNA of the CDR3 is TGTGCCAGCAGTTACCGCGGGAACACTGAAGCTTTCTTT.